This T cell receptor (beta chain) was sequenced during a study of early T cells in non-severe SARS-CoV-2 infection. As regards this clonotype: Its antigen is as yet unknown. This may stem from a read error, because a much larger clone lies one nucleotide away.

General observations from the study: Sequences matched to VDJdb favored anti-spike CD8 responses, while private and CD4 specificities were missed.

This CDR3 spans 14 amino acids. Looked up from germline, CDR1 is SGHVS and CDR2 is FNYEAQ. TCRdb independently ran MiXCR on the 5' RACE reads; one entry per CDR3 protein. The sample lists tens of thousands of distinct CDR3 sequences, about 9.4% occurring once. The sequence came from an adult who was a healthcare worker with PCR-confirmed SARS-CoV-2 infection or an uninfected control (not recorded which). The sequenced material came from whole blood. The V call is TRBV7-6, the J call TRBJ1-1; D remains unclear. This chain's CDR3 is CVSSLVSRGTEAFF. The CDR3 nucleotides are TGTGTCAGCAGCTTAGTATCACGGGGAACTGAAGCTTTCTTT.